This T cell receptor beta chain was recovered during a study of blood T cell repertoires in COVID-19. For the study at large: T cells, B-cell-depleted T cells, or PBMCs provided the cDNA or gDNA that served as material.

Original processing methods: From reference gene primer amplification, estimates of nucleated cell counts were derived. Produced via immunoSEQ multiplex PCR; TCRdb's table is partial and in-frame only. That table supplies the V and J calls and clone size; D and trimming were determined from the DNA. Of about 71,000 clones listed, around 86% are singletons. V was pared by 4 bases and J by 11 bases, with 9 bases of the junction left unmatched. Germline values: CDR1 SGHDT, CDR2 YYEEEE. The length of the CDR3 is 13 residues. The chain is built from TRBV5-6 and TRBJ1-5, with 7 bases that match TRBD1. Sequencing was performed on peripheral blood. This clonotype originated in a man aged 30 to 45 with acute or convalescent COVID-19. CDR3 region: CASSKTPGGTQHF. The CDR3 nucleotides are TGTGCCAGCAGCAAAACCCCAGGGGGTACCCAGCATTTT.